Listed below are T cell receptor beta chains from one sample, sequenced in a study of blood T cells in healthy people across ages. TCRdb itself ran the 5' RACE reads through MiXCR, one entry per CDR3 protein. The repertoire consists of 750,000 or so distinct CDR3 sequences, with around a quarter occurring once and the leading ten covering 9.4%. Another study also made use of these data, one on T cells of mothers and their children.

Sequencing was carried out using blood. The receptors were sampled from a boy aged 5-17 years in good health. Each CDR3 is given without its conserved first and last residue. Expanded clones are given a class, and other clones once, few, many or no size at all.

cdr3_aa j_call clone_size v_call
ASSKVRDRTYEQY TRBJ2-7 NA TRBV7-8
SVWLNNEQF TRBJ2-1 NA TRBV29-1
SAITGVSYEQY NA NA TRBV29-1
ASSFRADIAKNIQY TRBJ2-4 NA TRBV12-3/TRBV12-4
ASSFPFREEGRTSSPLH TRBJ1-6 NA TRBV12-1
ASSFLGGSPDWGYEQY TRBJ2-7 few TRBV5-1
ASSQRYMDRGYTDTQY TRBJ2-3 many TRBV4-1
ASSPGWRLAGDTQY TRBJ2-3 few TRBV5-1
ASSQAGNTDTQY TRBJ2-3 NA TRBV14
ASSSWTDPSWKLF TRBJ1-4 NA TRBV28
ASRMVRGGAGANVLT TRBJ2-6 NA TRBV2
SVVTGGWNYGYT TRBJ1-2 NA TRBV29-1
ASSSPGNNGELF TRBJ2-2 few TRBV7-9
ASTVLGATNEKLF TRBJ1-4 NA TRBV28
ASTGQGVYYEQY NA few TRBV12-3/TRBV12-4
ASLREGTSSYNSPLH TRBJ1-6 few TRBV5-1
ASSESLAGVAYQETQY TRBJ2-5 NA TRBV25-1
ASSEEAGLSYEQY TRBJ2-7 few TRBV6-1
ASSKGLAGGETQY TRBJ2-5 NA TRBV5-4
ASSLTGQGFYEQY TRBJ2-7 NA TRBV7-3
ASINRDTDNEKLF TRBJ1-4 NA TRBV5-1
ASGDYEQY TRBJ2-7 many TRBV6-6
ASSLGIETQY TRBJ2-5 NA TRBV12-3/TRBV12-4
ASKGPNTGELF TRBJ2-2 NA TRBV9
SARGGSLIYGYT TRBJ1-2 NA TRBV20-1
ASSQDLGQGAGGYT TRBJ1-2 few TRBV4-3
ASSSRRTGTYEQY TRBJ2-7 NA TRBV6-5
ASIRGGAGDTEAF TRBJ1-1 few TRBV28
SANPTSLAGRDTQY TRBJ2-3 NA TRBV20-1
ASSQDLGLAPNEQF TRBJ2-1 NA TRBV4-2
ASSLGQGKYNEQF TRBJ2-1 few TRBV5-6
ASSERSSGPTYNEQF TRBJ2-1 NA TRBV6-1
ASRSIDTEPSYEQY TRBJ2-7 NA TRBV4-1
ASSETITTNTGELF TRBJ2-2 NA TRBV6-4
SASRAGGPITDTQY TRBJ2-3 few TRBV20-1
ASRTGTTTYNEQF TRBJ2-1 NA TRBV5-1
ASKYQGRADTQY TRBJ2-3 few TRBV13
ASSQGPINQPQH TRBJ1-5 few TRBV5-5
ASSEAREYYTDTQY TRBJ2-3 few TRBV2
ASFGLSSYNEQF TRBJ2-1 NA TRBV7-9
ASSADRVGYNEQF NA few TRBV7-3
ASSLLGPLGSEQY TRBJ2-7 NA TRBV7-8
ASSQVEGTGELF TRBJ2-2 NA TRBV4-1
ASSIDKGTYNEQF TRBJ2-1 few TRBV19
ATSDFFGWEQF TRBJ2-1 NA TRBV24-1
ATSRGGTGEFYGYT TRBJ1-2 NA TRBV15
ASSDSPGQDYGYT TRBJ1-2 NA TRBV9
ASGEGQGAYEQY TRBJ2-7 few TRBV12-5
ASSYRNEQF TRBJ2-1 many TRBV6-2/TRBV6-3
ASSLRTGLAKNIQY TRBJ2-4 NA TRBV7-2
ASRMGRDRYYEQY TRBJ2-7 few TRBV6-6
ASSSLAGGSTDTQY TRBJ2-3 NA TRBV5-5